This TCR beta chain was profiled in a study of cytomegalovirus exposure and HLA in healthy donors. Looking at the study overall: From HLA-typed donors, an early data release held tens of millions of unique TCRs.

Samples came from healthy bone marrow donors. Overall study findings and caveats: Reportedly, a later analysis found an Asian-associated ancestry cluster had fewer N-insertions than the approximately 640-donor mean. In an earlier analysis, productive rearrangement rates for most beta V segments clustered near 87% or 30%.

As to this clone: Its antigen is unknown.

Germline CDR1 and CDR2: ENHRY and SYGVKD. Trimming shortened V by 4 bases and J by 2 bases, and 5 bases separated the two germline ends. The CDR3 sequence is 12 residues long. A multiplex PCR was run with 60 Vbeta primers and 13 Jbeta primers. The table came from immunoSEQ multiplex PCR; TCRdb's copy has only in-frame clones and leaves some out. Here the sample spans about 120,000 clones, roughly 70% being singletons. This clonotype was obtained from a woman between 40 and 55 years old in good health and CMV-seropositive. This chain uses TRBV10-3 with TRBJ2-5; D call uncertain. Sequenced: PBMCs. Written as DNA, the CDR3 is TGTGCCATCAGTGCGGTACAAGAGACCCAGTACTTC. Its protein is CAISAVQETQYF.